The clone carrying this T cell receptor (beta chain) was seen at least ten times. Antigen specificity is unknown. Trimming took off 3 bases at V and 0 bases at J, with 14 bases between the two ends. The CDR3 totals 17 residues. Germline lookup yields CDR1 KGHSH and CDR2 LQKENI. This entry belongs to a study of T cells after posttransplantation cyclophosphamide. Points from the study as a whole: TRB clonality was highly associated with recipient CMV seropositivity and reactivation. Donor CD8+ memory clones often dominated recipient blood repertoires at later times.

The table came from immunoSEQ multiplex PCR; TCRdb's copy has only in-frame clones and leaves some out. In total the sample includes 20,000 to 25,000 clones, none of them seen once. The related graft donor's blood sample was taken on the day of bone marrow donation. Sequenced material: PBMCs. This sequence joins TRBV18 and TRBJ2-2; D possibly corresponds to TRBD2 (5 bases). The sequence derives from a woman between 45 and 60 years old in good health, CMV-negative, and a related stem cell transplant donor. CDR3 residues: CASSPRTGISNTGELFF. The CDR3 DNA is TGTGCCAGCTCACCGAGGACGGGAATCTCGAACACCGGGGAGCTGTTTTTT.